This TCR beta chain was recorded in a study of breast tumors, draining lymph nodes, adjacent tissues. Whole-study findings and limits: Luminal-like breast cancer showed significantly higher tumor–nontumor repertoire similarity than basal-like. That most tumor T cells come from lymph nodes remained unproven. Findings are consistent with lymph node origin and intratumoral expansion of most tumor T cells. Tumor TCR diversity was below lymph nodes but above nontumor tissue.

Samples came from axillary lymph nodes draining the breast cancer. For this clonotype: What it binds is not known.

TCRdb re-analysed the multiplex PCR reads in MiXCR, keeping a single row per CDR3 protein. The sample includes some 200,000 distinct CDR3 sequences, 25% to 40% of them seen just once. Trimming cost V 12 bases and J 0 bases, with 6 bases left between them. The CDR3 consists of 11 residues. Germline values: CDR1 KGHDR, CDR2 SFDVKD. The chain carries TRBV24-1 and TRBJ2-3; the D is unclear. Sequenced sample: axillary lymph node tissue. The clonotype comes from a female donor with breast cancer. Some clones in this sample may be carry-over from other donors' samples. CDR3 nucleotide sequence: TGTGCCTGGTCTAGCACAGATACGCAGTATTTT. Its translation: CAWSSTDTQYF.